Below are 5 T cell receptor beta chains sequenced from a single sample in a study of blood T cell repertoires in COVID-19. Data came from immunoSEQ multiplex PCR; TCRdb stores just in-frame clones and leaves some out. The sample carries some 60,000 clones, around 90% recorded once. Input material: peripheral blood. The receptors shown here come from a man aged 55 to 70 with acute or convalescent COVID-19.

The rearrangement uses TRBV28 and TRBJ2-6; 9 nucleotides line up with TRBD1. CDR1 and CDR2 (germline): MDHEN, SYDVKM. The CDR3 runs 18 residues. Trimming at V came to 2 bases and at J to 1 base, leaving 6 bases not matched to a gene. CDR3 loop: CASSLQRTGVSGANVLTF. DNA for the CDR3: TGTGCCAGCAGTTTACAGAGGACAGGGGTATCTGGGGCCAACGTCCTGACTTTC.

The rearrangement links TRBV2 to TRBJ2-7; possible D gene TRBD2, 6 bases. With 2 bases removed from V and 4 bases from J, the gap between germline ends came to 15 bases. The length of the CDR3 is 15 residues. Per germline, CDR1 SNHLY and CDR2 FYNNEI. The CDR3 sequence is CASSEPGLRLYEQYF. DNA of the CDR3: TGTGCCAGCAGTGAACCGGGACTCCGTCTTTACGAGCAGTACTTC.

This clone was seen once. This chain links TRBV5-1 with TRBJ2-7; TRBD1 agrees at 7 bases. Trimming at V came to 4 bases and at J to 1 base, leaving 8 bases not matched to a gene. The CDR3 contains 15 residues. Germline assignment: CDR1 SGHRS and CDR2 YFSETQ. In DNA form, the CDR3 reads TGCGCCAGCAGCCCAAGACAGGGACCTTCCTACGAGCAGTACTTC. The encoded protein is CASSPRQGPSYEQYF. The full variable domain, its missing parts supplied by reference TRBV5-1 and TRBJ2-7, is KAGVTQTPRYLIKTRGQQVTLSCSPISGHRSVSWYQQTPGQGLQFLFEYFSETQRNKGNFPGRFSGRQFSNSRSEMNVSTLELGDSALYLCASSPRQGPSYEQYFGPGTRLTVT.

The J gene is TRBJ1-1, the V gene TRBV19; no reliable D call. Germline V gene lookup returns CDR1 LNHDA and CDR2 SQIVND (reference sequence). The CDR3 spans 15 residues. The ends were cut back, 0 bases at V and 4 bases at J, with 12 bases in the middle. CDR3 DNA: TGTGCCAGTAGTATAGATATCCCAGGTAGCACTGAAGCTTTCTTT. Protein: CASSIDIPGSTEAFF.

The genes are TRBV19 and TRBJ2-3, with 11 bases fitting TRBD2. V trimming: 6 bases; J trimming: 1 base; junction bases outside the gene matches: 3. CDR1 and CDR2 from the germline V gene are LNHDA and SQIVND (reference sequence). The CDR3 contains 15 residues. The CDR3 region has the DNA TGTGCCAGTAGCCTGACTAGCGGGGGCACAGATACGCAGTATTTT. This encodes CASSLTSGGTDTQYF.